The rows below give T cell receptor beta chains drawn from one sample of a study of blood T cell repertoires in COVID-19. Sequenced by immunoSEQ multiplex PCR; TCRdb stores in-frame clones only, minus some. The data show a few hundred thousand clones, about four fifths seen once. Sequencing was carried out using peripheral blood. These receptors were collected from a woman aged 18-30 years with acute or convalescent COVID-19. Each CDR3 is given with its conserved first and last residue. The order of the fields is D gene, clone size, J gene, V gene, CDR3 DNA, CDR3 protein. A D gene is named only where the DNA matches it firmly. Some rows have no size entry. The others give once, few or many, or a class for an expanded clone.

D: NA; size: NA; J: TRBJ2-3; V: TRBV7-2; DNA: TGTGCCAGCAGCGTAATTAGCCCCGGCGGTTACACAGATACGCAGTATTTT; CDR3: CASSVISPGGYTDTQYF
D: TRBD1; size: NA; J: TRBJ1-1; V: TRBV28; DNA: TGTGCCAGCAGACAGGGGCTGAACACTGAAGCTTTCTTT; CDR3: CASRQGLNTEAFF
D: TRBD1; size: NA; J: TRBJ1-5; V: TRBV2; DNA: TGTGCCAGCGGATCGACAGGGAATGGCAATCAGCCCCAGCATTTT; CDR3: CASGSTGNGNQPQHF
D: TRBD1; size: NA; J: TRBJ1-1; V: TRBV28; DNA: TGTGCCAGCGGGACCGGGACAGGGGGCTTCGGGTGTTTCTTT; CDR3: CASGTGTGGFGCFF
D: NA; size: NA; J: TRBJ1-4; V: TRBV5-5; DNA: TGTGCCAGCAGCTTTATAGGGGGTCGTAATGAAAAACTGTTTTTT; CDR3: CASSFIGGRNEKLFF
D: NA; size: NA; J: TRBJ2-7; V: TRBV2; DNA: TGTGCCAGCACTCATGGGGCGTACGAGCAGTACTTC; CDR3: CASTHGAYEQYF
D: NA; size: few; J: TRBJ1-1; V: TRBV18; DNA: TGTGCCAGCTCACCCGGGGGTCCTGAAGCTTTCTTT; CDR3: CASSPGGPEAFF
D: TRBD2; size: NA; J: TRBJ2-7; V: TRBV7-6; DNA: TGTGCCAGCAGCTTCGGACTAGCGGGCTACGAGCAGTACTTC; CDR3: CASSFGLAGYEQYF
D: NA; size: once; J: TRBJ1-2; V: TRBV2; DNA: TGTGCCAGCAGTGAAGCGCTTGCCAGAAACTATGGCTACACCTTC; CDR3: CASSEALARNYGYTF
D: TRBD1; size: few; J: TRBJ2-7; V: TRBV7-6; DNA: TGTGCCAGCTCGAGACAGGGGGCGTTTGAGCAGTACTTC; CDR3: CASSRQGAFEQYF
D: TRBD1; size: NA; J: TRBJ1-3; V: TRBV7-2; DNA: TGTGCCAGCAGCCCACAGGACAGGCCTTTCTCTGGAAACACCATATATTTT; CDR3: CASSPQDRPFSGNTIYF
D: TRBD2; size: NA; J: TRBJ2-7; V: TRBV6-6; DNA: TGTGCCAGCAGTTTCGAGAGCCTAGCGGGAGTCGAGCAGTACTTC; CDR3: CASSFESLAGVEQYF
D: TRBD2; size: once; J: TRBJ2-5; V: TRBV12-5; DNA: TGTGCTAGTGGTTTGCCCTCGGGAGGGGGCCAAGAGACCCAGTACTTC; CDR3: CASGLPSGGGQETQYF
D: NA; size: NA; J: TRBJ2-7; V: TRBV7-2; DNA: TGTGCCAGCAGCCCTTGGGCTACTCCTGACTACGAGCAGTACTTC; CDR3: CASSPWATPDYEQYF
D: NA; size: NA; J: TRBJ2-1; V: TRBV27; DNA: TGTGCCAGCAGTACCGTCGGGGGGCTACCCAATGAGCAGTTCTTC; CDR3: CASSTVGGLPNEQFF
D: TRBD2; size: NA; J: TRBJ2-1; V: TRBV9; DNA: TGTGCCAGCAGCGGACCCGGGACTAGCCCTCGGGAGCAGTTCTTC; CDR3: CASSGPGTSPREQFF
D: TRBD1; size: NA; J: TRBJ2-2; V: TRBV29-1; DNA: TGCAGCGTTTGTTGGACAGGGTTCACCGGGGAGCTGTTTTTT; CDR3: CSVCWTGFTGELFF
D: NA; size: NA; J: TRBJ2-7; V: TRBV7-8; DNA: TGTGCCAGCAGCCCTAGCCGGTGGGCCAAGTCCTACGAGCAGTACTTC; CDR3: CASSPSRWAKSYEQYF
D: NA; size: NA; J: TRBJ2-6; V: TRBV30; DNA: TGTGCCTGGAGTGTATCGCCTTCTAGCTCTGGGGCCAACGTCCTGACTTTC; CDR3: CAWSVSPSSSGANVLTF
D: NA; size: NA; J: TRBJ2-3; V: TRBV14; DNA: TGTGCCAGCAGCCCGGCAGGATTCACAGATACGCAGTATTTT; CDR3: CASSPAGFTDTQYF
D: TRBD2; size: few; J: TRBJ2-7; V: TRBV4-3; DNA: TGCGCCAGCAGCCAAGGGGTTAGCGGGGGACCCTACGAGCAGTACTTC; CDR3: CASSQGVSGGPYEQYF
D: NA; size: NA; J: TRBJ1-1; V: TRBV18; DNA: TGTGCCAGCTCACCACCGTACAGGGCATCAAGCGCTGAAGCTTTCTTT; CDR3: CASSPPYRASSAEAFF
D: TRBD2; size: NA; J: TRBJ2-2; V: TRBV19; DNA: TGTGCCAGTAGTATCACTAGCGGAAACACCGGGGAGCTGTTTTTT; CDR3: CASSITSGNTGELFF
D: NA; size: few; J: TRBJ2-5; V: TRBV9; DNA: TGTGCCAGCAGCGTAGATGGAGGGACCCAGTACTTC; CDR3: CASSVDGGTQYF
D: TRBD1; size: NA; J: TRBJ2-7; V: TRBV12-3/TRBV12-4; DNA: TGTGCCAGCAGTTCTGCAGGGGGCGAAGAGCAGTACTTC; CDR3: CASSSAGGEEQYF
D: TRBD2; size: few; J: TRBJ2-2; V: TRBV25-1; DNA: TGTGCCAGCAGTGAATATTTTCTAGCGGGGACGAACACCGGGGAGCTGTTTTTT; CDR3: CASSEYFLAGTNTGELFF
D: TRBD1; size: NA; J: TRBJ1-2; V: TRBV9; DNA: TGTGCCAGCAGCGAAGGGGGAGGGGACAGGAACTATTATGGCTACACCTTC; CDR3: CASSEGGGDRNYYGYTF
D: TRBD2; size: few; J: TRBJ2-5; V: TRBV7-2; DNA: TGTGCCAGCAGCTTAGGAATTAGCGGGAACCAAGAGACCCAGTACTTC; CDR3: CASSLGISGNQETQYF
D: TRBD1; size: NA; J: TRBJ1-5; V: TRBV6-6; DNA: TGTGCCAGCAGTTACGGGACAGGGGCCAATCAGCCCCAGCATTTT; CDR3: CASSYGTGANQPQHF
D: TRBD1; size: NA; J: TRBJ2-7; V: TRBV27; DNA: TGTGCCAGCAGTTCCGGGACAGCCCCTGGCTACGAGCAGTACTTC; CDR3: CASSSGTAPGYEQYF
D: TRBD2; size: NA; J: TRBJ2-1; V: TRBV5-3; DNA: TGTGCCAGAAGCTTGGCTAGCGGGAGCCCATACAATGAGCAGTTCTTC; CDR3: CARSLASGSPYNEQFF
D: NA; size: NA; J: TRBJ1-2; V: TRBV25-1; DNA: TGTGCCAGCAGTGATTCCCAGGGGAGGGCAGCTAACTATGGCTACACCTTC; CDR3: CASSDSQGRAANYGYTF
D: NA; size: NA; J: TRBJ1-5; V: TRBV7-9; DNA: TGTGCCAGCAGCACTAGGTCGGTAAATCCCACCATTGAGCCCCAGCATTTT; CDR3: CASSTRSVNPTIEPQHF
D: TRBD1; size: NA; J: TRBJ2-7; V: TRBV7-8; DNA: TGTGCCAGCAGCTTAGGGGCAGGGGGACAAAACGAGCAGTACTTC; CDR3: CASSLGAGGQNEQYF
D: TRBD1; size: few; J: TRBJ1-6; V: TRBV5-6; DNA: TGTGCCAGCAGCCGGACAGGGGGCAGCTATAATTCACCCCTCCACTTT; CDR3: CASSRTGGSYNSPLHF
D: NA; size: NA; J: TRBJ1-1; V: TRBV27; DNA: TGTGCCAGCAGTCCCCGGGTGTGGACTGAAGCTTTCTTT; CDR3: CASSPRVWTEAFF
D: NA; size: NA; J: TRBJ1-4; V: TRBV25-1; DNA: TGTGCCAGCGCTCGACAGGACGGGGCTGAAAAACTGTTTTTT; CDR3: CASARQDGAEKLFF
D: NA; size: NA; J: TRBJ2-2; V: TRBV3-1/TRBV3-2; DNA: TGTGCCAGCAGCCTTTCGTTAGGGACTGAGAACACCGGGGAGCTGTTTTTT; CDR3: CASSLSLGTENTGELFF
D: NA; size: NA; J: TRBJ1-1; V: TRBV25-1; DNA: TGTGCCAGCAGTGATTTTCCAGTGAACACTGAAGCTTTCTTT; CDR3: CASSDFPVNTEAFF
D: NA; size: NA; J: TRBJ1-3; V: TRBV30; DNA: TGTGCCTGGATGCAGGGGCAGGGAAACACCATATATTTT; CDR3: CAWMQGQGNTIYF
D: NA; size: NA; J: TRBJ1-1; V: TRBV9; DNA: TGTGCCAGCAGCGTAGTAGCGGGATCACCGACTGAAGCTTTCTTT; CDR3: CASSVVAGSPTEAFF
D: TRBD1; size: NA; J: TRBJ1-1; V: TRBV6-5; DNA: TGTGCCAGCAGTTACTCTTGGGACAGGCTTGCAGCTTTCTTT; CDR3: CASSYSWDRLAAFF
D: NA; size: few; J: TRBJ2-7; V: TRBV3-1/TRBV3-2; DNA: TGTGCCAGCAGCCAACGGGGGACCTACGAGCAGTACTTC; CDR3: CASSQRGTYEQYF
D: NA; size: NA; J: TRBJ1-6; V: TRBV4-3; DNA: TGCGCCAGCAGCCAAGATTGGGGGCAGGTGGGTTCACCCCTCCACTTT; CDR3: CASSQDWGQVGSPLHF